These 22 T cell receptor beta chains were sequenced from one sample in a study of cytomegalovirus exposure and HLA in healthy donors. The PCR contained 60 Vbeta and 13 Jbeta primers. Only in-frame clones appear in the TCRdb table, and some are missing; sequencing was by immunoSEQ multiplex PCR. The sample contains 190,000 or so clones, roughly 78% of which appear only once. Source material: PBMCs. All receptors derive from a boy aged 10-17 years in good health and CMV-seronegative.

V gene TRBV5-4 combines with J gene TRBJ1-2; the match to TRBD1 covers 8 bases. Germline V gives CDR1 SGHNT, CDR2 YYREEE (reference sequence). This CDR3 has 15 residues. V was pared by 7 bases and J by 0 bases, with 8 bases of the junction left unmatched. CDR3 DNA sequence: TGTGCCAGCGGATATCGGGACAGGACTAACTATGGCTACACCTTC. Amino acids: CASGYRDRTNYGYTF.

The chain has TRBV6-4 and TRBJ1-2, with D hard to call. This CDR3 comprises 13 residues. The V gene's germline CDR1 is MRHNA and CDR2 SNTAGT. V lost 6 bases to trimming and J lost 3 bases, with 11 bases between them. The CDR3 bases are TGTGCCAGCAGCGCCCACGGGGACTATGGCTACACCTTC. This encodes CASSAHGDYGYTF.

The chain uses TRBV19 and TRBJ1-1; D ambiguous. Germline V gene sequence: CDR1 LNHDA, CDR2 SQIVND (reference sequence). The CDR3 length is 15 residues. V was trimmed by 5 bases and J by 2 bases, leaving 15 bases between them. This CDR3 is CASSLLRRGNTEAFF. The CDR3, as DNA: TGTGCCAGTAGTTTACTACGACGGGGAAACACTGAAGCTTTCTTT.

This sequence joins TRBV7-9 and TRBJ1-6, with a possible D match to TRBD1 (5 bases). Deletions cut 1 base from V and 7 bases from J, with 14 bases between. CDR1 is SEHNR, CDR2 FQNEAQ, per germline (reference sequence). CDR3 length equals 16 residues. In DNA, the CDR3 is TGTGCCAGCAGCTTAGGCGCAGGGCCACCCAATTCACCCCTCCACTTT. Translated: CASSLGAGPPNSPLHF.

This sequence joins TRBV4-1 and TRBJ2-2; D unclear. V was cut by 1 base and J by 7 bases, with 4 bases left in between. Germline V gene data show CDR1 as MGHRA and CDR2 as YSYEKL. The CDR3 spans 12 residues. CDR3 protein: CASSQVGGELFF. The CDR3 DNA follows: TGCGCCAGCAGCCAAGTCGGCGGGGAGCTGTTTTTT.

This rearrangement joins TRBV5-6 to TRBJ1-5, with D perhaps TRBD1 (6 bases). Trimming removed 3 bases at V and 4 bases at J, with 11 bases between. The CDR3 spans 14 residues. Looked up from germline, CDR1 is SGHDT and CDR2 is YYEEEE. The CDR3 is CASSWGGQNQPQHF. CDR3 sequence (DNA): TGTGCCAGCAGCTGGGGGGGACAAAATCAGCCCCAGCATTTT.

V and J are TRBV19 and TRBJ2-1; 9 bases fit TRBD2. The CDR3 has 16 amino acids. V shed 5 bases, J shed 0 bases, and the junction held 5 bases outside the gene matches. Per the germline V gene, CDR1 is LNHDA and CDR2 is SQIVND (reference sequence). CDR3 DNA: TGTGCCAGTAGTCCGTTAGCGGGAGTCTCCTACAATGAGCAGTTCTTC. It yields the protein CASSPLAGVSYNEQFF.

The chain has TRBV4-1 and TRBJ1-1; maybe TRBD1 (6 bases). V lost 0 bases and J 3 bases, leaving 11 bases between the germline ends. There are 15 residues in the CDR3. Germline V gene sequence: CDR1 MGHRA, CDR2 YSYEKL. This chain's CDR3 is CASSQDPRGDTEAFF. The CDR3 nucleotides read TGCGCCAGCAGCCAAGATCCCAGGGGTGACACTGAAGCTTTCTTT.

The chain carries TRBV2 and TRBJ2-2, with D possibly matching TRBD2 (6 bases). This CDR3 spans 15 amino acids. V lost 7 bases and J 3 bases, leaving 15 bases between the germline ends. Germline V gives CDR1 SNHLY, CDR2 FYNNEI. CDR3 in DNA: TGTGCCAGCATATCGCTAGCGATCGACACCGGGGAGCTGTTTTTT. It translates to CASISLAIDTGELFF.

The rearrangement uses TRBV2 and TRBJ2-5; TRBD2 aligns across 10 bases. The DNA end is a closer match to TRBJ2-7, so the J assignment may be wrong. This CDR3 spans 15 amino acids. Per the germline V gene, CDR1 is SNHLY and CDR2 is FYNNEI. The CDR3 coding sequence is TGTGCCAGCAGTGACCCACTAGCGGGGCCCTACGAGCAGTACTTC. Translating gives CASSDPLAGPYEQYF.

J is TRBJ1-1 and V is TRBV9; 8 bases are shared with TRBD1. The CDR3 contains 14 residues. The V gene end was trimmed by 0 bases and the J gene end by 11 bases; junction bases not matched to a gene: 9. The germline CDR1 and CDR2 sequences are SGDLS and YYNGEE. CDR3 in amino acids: CASSVDAAGGKAFF. CDR3 nucleotides: TGTGCCAGCAGCGTAGATGCGGCAGGGGGCAAGGCTTTCTTT.

This clone was picked up a small number of times. The chain has TRBV19 and TRBJ1-1; 7 bases are shared with TRBD1. Germline V gene sequence: CDR1 LNHDA, CDR2 SQIVND (reference sequence). The ends lost 0 bases at V and 0 bases at J; junction bases unmatched: 4. The CDR3 sequence is 16 residues long. CDR3 region: CASSIDLGGMNTEAFF. The CDR3 nucleotides read TGTGCCAGTAGTATAGATTTAGGGGGCATGAACACTGAAGCTTTCTTT.

The V gene is TRBV9, the J gene TRBJ1-1; 7 bases are shared with TRBD1. Germline-derived CDR1 and CDR2 are SGDLS and YYNGEE. This CDR3 contains 14 residues. The J segment lost 5 bases and the V segment lost 4 bases, leaving 8 bases of the junction unmatched. Here the CDR3 reads CASSYRGRGTEAFF. CDR3 coding DNA: TGTGCCAGCAGCTACAGGGGAAGGGGAACTGAAGCTTTCTTT. The complete variable domain, with remaining parts taken from reference TRBV9 and TRBJ1-1, reads DSGVTQTPKHLITATGQRVTLRCSPRSGDLSVYWYQQSLDQGLQFLIQYYNGEERAKGNILERFSAQQFPDLHSELNLSSLELGDSALYFCASSYRGRGTEAFFGQGTRLTVV.

The chain is built from TRBV7-3 and TRBJ1-3; tentatively, D is TRBD1 (6 bases). CDR1 is SGHTA, CDR2 FQGTGA, per germline. The CDR3 spans 16 residues. Trimming took off 0 bases at V and 2 bases at J, with 11 bases between the two ends. The CDR3, as DNA: TGTGCCAGCAGCTTAACCGGACAGAACCCTGGAAACACCATATATTTT. Translating it yields CASSLTGQNPGNTIYF.

This clone has more than one count but fewer than ten. The gene calls are TRBV11-3 and TRBJ1-1; D gene ambiguous. The germline V gene encodes CDR1 SGHNT and CDR2 YENEEA. This CDR3 comprises 13 residues. V gave up 5 bases and J gave up 1 base, with 8 bases separating them. CDR3 coding DNA: TGTGCCAGCAGCGTCGGGGAGAACACTGAAGCTTTCTTT. This translates into CASSVGENTEAFF.

This CDR3 reads CATSAGTSRNEQFF. The DNA for the CDR3 is TGTGCCACCAGCGCTGGGACTAGCAGGAATGAGCAGTTCTTC. V and J are TRBV15 and TRBJ2-1, with 9 bases fitting TRBD2. CDR1 and CDR2 from the germline V gene are LNHNV and YYDKDF (reference sequence). The ends lost 5 bases at V and 7 bases at J; junction bases unmatched: 6. CDR3 length: 14 amino acids.

This clone showed up just once. The J gene is TRBJ1-6, the V gene TRBV6-1, with D unresolved. The length of the CDR3 is 16 residues. The germline V gene encodes CDR1 MNHNS and CDR2 SASEGT. Trimming pared 4 bases from V and 7 bases from J, leaving 17 bases between. CDR3 nucleotide sequence: TGTGCCAGCAGTGCAAGAGGAGGGTCACCGAATTCACCCCTCCACTTT. Amino acids: CASSARGGSPNSPLHF.

This clone has more than one count but fewer than ten. The rearrangement joins TRBV11-3 to TRBJ1-5, with 7 nucleotides matching TRBD1. CDR1 and CDR2 from the germline V gene are SGHNT and YENEEA. This CDR3 is 15 amino acids long. With V trimmed by 5 bases and J by 1 base, 5 bases remained unmatched. CDR3 sequence (DNA): TGTGCCAGCAGCCCGCGGACAGGAAGCAATCAGCCCCAGCATTTT. It encodes CASSPRTGSNQPQHF.

The chain has TRBV29-1 and TRBJ1-3; weak D call: TRBD1 (5 bases). From germline, CDR1 is SQVTM and CDR2 ANQGSEA. The V end was cut by 7 bases, the J end by 0 bases, with 10 bases between. This CDR3 is built from 13 residues. CDR3 bases: TGCAGCGCCGGGACTCGCTCTGGAAACACCATATATTTT. Translation: CSAGTRSGNTIYF.

This clone has more than one count but fewer than ten. The chain carries TRBV6-1 and TRBJ2-5; 7 nucleotides agree with TRBD1. V gave up 8 bases and J gave up 5 bases; unmatched junction bases: 11. The CDR3 is 14 residues long. The germline V gene encodes CDR1 MNHNS and CDR2 SASEGT. CDR3 protein: CASSTGSPFETQYF. The CDR3 DNA reads as TGTGCCAGCTCGACAGGGTCCCCCTTTGAGACCCAGTACTTC.

The V and J genes are TRBV7-9 and TRBJ1-4, with TRBD1 identical over 8 bases. The CDR3 spans 14 residues. Germline trimming cut 5 bases from V and 8 bases from J; bases unmatched to any gene: 7. Germline V gene data show CDR1 as SEHNR and CDR2 as FQNEAQ (reference sequence). CDR3 DNA: TGTGCCAGCAGCGGAGGGACAGGTTCCGAAAAACTGTTTTTT. Encoded protein: CASSGGTGSEKLFF. The full variable domain, in which reference TRBV7-9 and TRBJ1-4 provide the parts outside the CDR3, is DTGVSQNPRHKITKRGQNVTFRCDPISEHNRLYWYRQTLGQGPEFLTYFQNEAQLEKSRLLSDRFSAERPKGSFSTLEIQRTEQGDSAMYLCASSGGTGSEKLFFGSGTQLSVL.

The chain uses TRBV15 and TRBJ1-1; unclear D gene. This CDR3 is 14 amino acids long. Trimming stripped 0 bases from V and 4 bases from J, with 9 bases between. Germline V CDR1 and CDR2: LNHNV, YYDKDF (reference sequence). CDR3 sequence reads: CATSRDLSVTEAFF. CDR3 DNA: TGTGCCACCAGCAGAGATCTAAGCGTCACTGAAGCTTTCTTT.